The 27 T cell receptor beta chains below come from one sample, sequenced in a study of T cells in narcolepsy. Sequencing used immunoSEQ multiplex PCR; TCRdb keeps in-frame clones, though not all of them. The sample lists around 26,000 clones, roughly 81% occurring once. The sample consisted of CD45RA- memory CD4+ T cells from PBMCs. The source of these receptors is a human donor with narcolepsy.

The genes are TRBV10-3 and TRBJ2-5; possibly TRBD2 for D (5 bases). The CDR3 length is 12 residues. Germline V CDR1 and CDR2: ENHRY, SYGVKD. With 11 bases removed from V and 11 bases from J, the gap between germline ends came to 21 bases. In nucleotides, the CDR3 is TGTGCCGTGGAATCCGGAGGTGGGGAGCAGTACTTC. Translation gives CAVESGGGEQYF.

The chain recombines TRBV10-2 with TRBJ1-5; D gene unclear. The CDR3 extends over 12 amino acids. Germline V lookup: CDR1 WSHSY, CDR2 SAAADI. V was cut by 2 bases and J by 5 bases, with 4 bases left in between. CDR3 sequence reads: CASSEIDQPQHF. CDR3 DNA: TGCGCCAGCAGTGAGATAGATCAGCCCCAGCATTTT.

The chain is built from TRBV6-5 and TRBJ1-1; D gene ambiguous. CDR1 and CDR2 (germline): MNHEY, SVGAGI. The CDR3 loop spans 11 amino acids. The V gene lost 5 bases and the J gene lost 5 bases, with 6 bases spanning the gap. The CDR3 DNA sequence: TGTGCCAGCAGTCAGAAAACTGAAGCTTTCTTT. Protein product: CASSQKTEAFF.

The V call is TRBV10-3, the J call TRBJ1-5; a weak D match, TRBD1 (6 bases). The CDR3 has 15 residues. Between the trimmed V and J ends, which lost 6 bases and 2 bases, there was a span of 14 bases. Germline CDR1 reads ENHRY; CDR2 reads SYGVKD. Written as DNA, the CDR3 is TGTGCCATCAGCCTCGGGACACTTGGCAATCAGCCCCAGCATTTT. Protein product: CAISLGTLGNQPQHF.

This chain connects TRBV27 to TRBJ2-1, with 10 bases fitting TRBD2. This CDR3 is 18 amino acids long. CDR1 is MNHEY and CDR2 is SMNVEV in the germline V gene (reference sequence). The V gene end was trimmed by 7 bases and the J gene end by 6 bases; junction bases not matched to a gene: 18. CDR3 coding DNA: TGTGCCAGCACCACCCTCGGACTAGCGGTTATGTATGGCAATGAGCAGTTCTTC. Translated: CASTTLGLAVMYGNEQFF.

This clone has only one observation. This chain joins TRBV7-9 and TRBJ1-5; no firm D call. CDR3 length: 14 amino acids. Germline loops: CDR1 SEHNR, CDR2 FQNEAQ (reference sequence). V dropped 3 bases and J dropped 4 bases, with 10 bases sitting between them. The CDR3 DNA follows: TGTGCCAGCAGCTTCCCTGGCCTTAATCAGCCCCAGCATTTT. Amino acids: CASSFPGLNQPQHF.

The rearrangement joins TRBV5-1 to TRBJ1-1; D not certain. V lost 0 bases, J lost 5 bases, and 8 bases lay in between. Germline CDR1 reads SGHRS; CDR2 reads YFSETQ. The CDR3 sequence is 13 residues long. The CDR3 nucleotides are TGCGCCAGCAGCTTGGCCTTGGGTACTGAAGCTTTCTTT. Translation gives CASSLALGTEAFF.

This chain links TRBV10-3 with TRBJ2-2; D remains unclear. Germline CDR1 ENHRY, CDR2 SYGVKD. V lost 3 bases to trimming and J lost 9 bases, with 14 bases between them. The CDR3 spans 14 residues. The CDR3 sequence is CAISETLPGRELFF. DNA for the CDR3: TGTGCCATCAGTGAAACCTTACCCGGACGGGAGCTGTTTTTT.

To note about this clone: A much larger clone differs from this one at a single base, so this may be a read error. The chain links TRBV5-6 to TRBJ2-7; D is ambiguous. The CDR3 has 16 residues. Trimming took 1 base from V and 9 from J, leaving 23 bases between them. The germline gives CDR1 SGHDT, CDR2 YYEEEE. Here the CDR3 reads CASSLWQINAIRGQYF. The CDR3 DNA is TGTGCCAGCAGCTTGTGGCAGATCAATGCCATACGAGGGCAGTACTTC.

The rearrangement uses TRBV30 and TRBJ1-1; no clear D. Trimming stripped 5 bases from V and 6 bases from J, with 19 bases between. The CDR3 is 14 residues long. Germline V gene sequence: CDR1 GTSNPN, CDR2 SVGIG (reference sequence). The CDR3 region is CAWQTTLGIPEAFF. DNA of the CDR3: TGTGCCTGGCAGACTACCCTTGGGATCCCTGAAGCTTTCTTT.

This chain connects TRBV28 to TRBJ1-5; 7 nucleotides line up with TRBD1. V was clipped by 8 bases and J by 4 bases; unmatched bases: 8. CDR3 length: 14 residues. Germline loops: CDR1 MDHEN, CDR2 SYDVKM. CDR3 coding DNA: TGTGCCAGCCGGAGTCCGGGACAGAATCAGCCCCAGCATTTT. Translated, it gives CASRSPGQNQPQHF. Full variable domain (remainder filled in from reference TRBV28 and TRBJ1-5): DVKVTQSSRYLVKRTGEKVFLECVQDMDHENMFWYRQDPGLGLRLIYFSYDVKMKEKGDIPEGYSVSREKKERFSLILESASTNQTSMYLCASRSPGQNQPQHFGDGTRLSIL.

This clone has only one observation. The chain uses TRBV11-2 and TRBJ1-1, with a tentative D call TRBD1 (6 bases). The germline gives CDR1 SGHAT, CDR2 FQNNGV. CDR3 length: 15 amino acids. V shed 1 base and J shed 0 bases, with 9 bases lying between them. CDR3 sequence: CASSLGTALNTEAFF. In nucleotides, the CDR3 is TGTGCCAGCAGCTTAGGGACAGCCCTGAACACTGAAGCTTTCTTT.

This chain connects TRBV5-4 to TRBJ1-3; tentative D call: TRBD1 (5 bases). The CDR3 runs to 14 residues. Germline CDR1 SGHNT, CDR2 YYREEE (reference sequence). Trimming shortened V by 4 bases and J by 4 bases, and 12 bases separated the two germline ends. The CDR3 spells CASSTAREGNTIYF. The CDR3 coding sequence is TGTGCCAGCAGCACCGCCAGGGAAGGAAACACCATATATTTT. Full variable domain (remainder filled in from reference TRBV5-4 and TRBJ1-3): ETGVTQSPTHLIKTRGQQVTLRCSSQSGHNTVSWYQQALGQGPQFIFQYYREEENGRGNFPPRFSGLQFPNYSSELNVNALELDDSALYLCASSTAREGNTIYFGEGSWLTVV.

Only one count was recorded for this clone. This sequence joins TRBV7-9 and TRBJ1-2; 9 nucleotides agree with TRBD1. Looked up from germline, CDR1 is SEHNR and CDR2 is FQNEAQ (reference sequence). Trimming took 4 bases from V and 0 from J; bases not matched to a gene: 9. This CDR3 is 17 amino acids long. The CDR3 protein is CASSYTGTGISNYGYTF. For the CDR3, the DNA is TGTGCCAGCAGCTACACCGGGACAGGGATTTCTAACTATGGCTACACCTTC.

Only one count was recorded for this clone. The V gene is TRBV19, the J gene TRBJ2-1; D not resolved. The ends were cut back, 7 bases at V and 5 bases at J, with 12 bases in the middle. Per germline, CDR1 LNHDA and CDR2 SQIVND (reference sequence). The CDR3 has 13 residues. The chain's CDR3 is CASTESVHNEQFF. CDR3 DNA: TGTGCCAGTACGGAAAGCGTTCACAATGAGCAGTTCTTC.

The chain recombines TRBV7-2 with TRBJ2-1; 11 positions agree with TRBD1. The ends lost 5 bases at V and 2 bases at J; junction bases unmatched: 8. This CDR3 has 17 residues. CDR1 and CDR2 (germline): SGHTA, FQGNSA. CDR3 coding DNA: TGTGCCAGCAGCGGGAAGCCGGGACAGGGGGCCTACAATGAGCAGTTCTTC. Encoded protein: CASSGKPGQGAYNEQFF.

This clone showed up just a few times. V and J are TRBV7-2 and TRBJ1-1, with TRBD1 identical over 7 bases. V lost 4 bases to trimming and J lost 11 bases; unmatched junction nucleotides: 10. The germline V gene has CDR1 SGHTA and CDR2 FQGNSA. The CDR3 has 13 amino acids. CDR3 DNA sequence: TGTGCCAGCAGCTCCACAACCGGGACAGAGGCTTTCTTT. Protein product: CASSSTTGTEAFF.

V is TRBV28 and J is TRBJ2-1; D gene ambiguous. In germline, CDR1 is MDHEN, CDR2 SYDVKM. The germline V and J ends were trimmed by 5 bases and 6 bases, with 11 bases remaining between them. The CDR3 totals 13 residues. DNA for the CDR3: TGTGCCAGCAGTCTTGGACCGTTCAATGAGCAGTTCTTC. Translating gives CASSLGPFNEQFF.

This rearrangement joins TRBV5-6 to TRBJ2-3, with D possibly matching TRBD2 (6 bases). V lost 5 bases, J lost 1 base, and 17 bases lay in between. Germline CDR1 reads SGHDT; CDR2 reads YYEEEE. The CDR3 runs 16 residues. The CDR3 DNA is TGTGCCAGCAGTCCCCGCGGCGGGGAACGCACAGATACGCAGTATTTT. Its translation: CASSPRGGERTDTQYF. Combining the CDR3 with reference TRBV5-6 and TRBJ2-3 gives the whole variable domain DAGVTQSPTHLIKTRGQQVTLRCSPKSGHDTVSWYQQALGQGPQFIFQYYEEEERQRGNFPDRFSGHQFPNYSSELNVNALLLGDSALYLCASSPRGGERTDTQYFGPGTRLTVL.

The V gene is TRBV19, the J gene TRBJ1-5; tentative D call: TRBD1 (5 bases). Germline loops: CDR1 LNHDA, CDR2 SQIVND (reference sequence). The CDR3 spans 13 residues. V was shortened by 9 bases and J by 1 base, with 10 bases between the two germline ends. The CDR3 nucleotides read TGTGCCAGCCGGGACGGAAGCAATCAGCCCCAGCATTTT. Translating it yields CASRDGSNQPQHF.

V gene TRBV9 combines with J gene TRBJ2-5, with D possibly being TRBD1 (5 bases). Germline V gene data show CDR1 as SGDLS and CDR2 as YYNGEE. Trimming left V 4 bases short and J 5 bases short, with 18 bases between. The CDR3 consists of 15 residues. CDR3 protein: CASSPLGAMPETQYF. The CDR3 nucleotides read TGTGCCAGCAGCCCCCTAGGGGCTATGCCGGAGACCCAGTACTTC.

Points on this clone: This sample also contains other DNA sequences that code for the same CDR3. The CDR3 spells CASSESNSYYEQYF. The CDR3 DNA is TGCGCCAGCAGTGAGTCGAACAGCTACTACGAGCAGTACTTC. The chain recombines TRBV10-1 with TRBJ2-7; D uncertain. This CDR3 is built from 14 residues. CDR1 is WNHNN, CDR2 SYGVQD, per germline (reference sequence). V lost 0 bases to trimming and J lost 3 bases, with 9 bases between them.

To note about this clone: At one boundary the junction diverges from the germline segment, which might be a read error. This rearrangement joins TRBV19 to TRBJ2-7; TRBD1 aligns across 8 bases. CDR1 and CDR2 from the germline V gene are LNHDA and SQIVND (reference sequence). CDR3 length equals 14 residues. CDR3 loop: CASSINQGAYKQYF. In DNA form, the CDR3 reads TGTGCCAGTAGTATTAACCAGGGGGCCTACAAGCAGTACTTC.

The chain employs TRBV7-2 and TRBJ1-3; D uncertain. Germline CDR1 SGHTA, CDR2 FQGNSA. V lost 1 base and J 0 bases, leaving 13 bases between the germline ends. The CDR3 runs to 17 residues. In DNA, the CDR3 is TGTGCCAGCAGCTTAGGCCGGACGGCAATCTCTGGAAACACCATATATTTT. Its translation is CASSLGRTAISGNTIYF.

This clone was detected once. This chain's CDR3 is CASRFLFRPPGPYNEQFF. CDR3 nucleotide sequence: TGTGCAAGTCGCTTCCTTTTCCGTCCACCGGGGCCCTACAATGAGCAGTTCTTC. The chain has TRBV12-2 and TRBJ2-1. TRBV12-2 is described as a pseudogene. The CDR3 totals 18 residues.

The CDR3 nucleotides are TGTGCCAGCAGAGAACGTAGGGTTCCCGACACTGAAGCTTTCTTT. Translated: CASRERRVPDTEAFF. This chain links TRBV2 with TRBJ1-1; D gene unclear. This CDR3 region has 15 residues. In germline, CDR1 is SNHLY, CDR2 FYNNEI. V lost 6 bases to trimming and J lost 3 bases, with 17 bases between them.

The gene calls are TRBV11-1 and TRBJ1-1, with D uncertain. V was cut by 2 bases and J by 5 bases, with 12 bases left in between. The CDR3 sequence is 14 residues long. From germline, CDR1 is SGHAT and CDR2 FQDESV (reference sequence). This CDR3 is CASSLQGLRTEAFF. The DNA of the CDR3 is TGTGCCAGCAGCTTACAAGGACTGAGGACTGAAGCTTTCTTT.